These 17 T cell receptor beta chains came from one sample sequenced in a study of regulatory and conventional T cells in breast cancer (dated by TCRdb to the mid-2010s). Library preparation was by PCR. Sequencer: Illumina MiSeq. The public sequencing data were trimmed at Q25 with fastp and processed into clonotypes with MiXCR by TCRdb, which kept only in-frame beta chains. Under each unique CDR3 protein, matching rows form one entry showing the most common genes and DNA. The sample data list 9,500 or so distinct CDR3 sequences, and roughly 34% of these were observed just once. The ten largest clones take up approximately 6.2% of the sample. Sequencing used conventional T cells from blood. These receptors all stem from a male donor in good health.

The gene calls are TRBV7-2 and TRBJ2-7, with D unclear. V lost 1 base to trimming and J lost 0 bases, with 13 bases between them. Germline V gene data show CDR1 as SGHTA and CDR2 as FQGNSA. CDR3 length: 16 amino acids. The CDR3 DNA reads TGTGCCAGCAGCTTAGTTCGGTCAATTAGCTCCTACGAGCAGTACTTC. Amino acids: CASSLVRSISSYEQYF.

The gene calls are TRBV29-1 and TRBJ1-2, with D uncertain. Germline V CDR1 and CDR2: SQVTM, ANQGSEA. Trimming pared 2 bases from V and 4 bases from J, leaving 17 bases between. The CDR3 totals 15 residues. CDR3 protein: CSVEPATWQFYGYTF. The CDR3 bases are TGCAGCGTTGAACCCGCGACGTGGCAGTTCTATGGCTACACCTTC.

This clonotype was counted a few times. The chain is built from TRBV7-2 and TRBJ1-3, with 8 bases matching TRBD1. V lost 4 bases to trimming and J lost 1 base; unmatched junction nucleotides: 9. Per the germline V gene, CDR1 is SGHTA and CDR2 is FQGNSA. This CDR3 spans 17 amino acids. The CDR3 spells CASSSPPRQGSGNTIYF. The CDR3 DNA sequence: TGTGCCAGCAGCTCACCTCCGCGACAGGGGTCTGGAAACACCATATATTTT.

By share, this clonotype counts as medium-sized (0.01 to 0.1%). V gene TRBV9 combines with J gene TRBJ1-2, with TRBD1 identical over 8 bases. CDR3 length: 14 residues. Trimming removed 4 bases from V and 2 bases from J; junction bases left unmatched: 4. Germline loops: CDR1 SGDLS, CDR2 YYNGEE. For the CDR3, the DNA is TGTGCCAGCAGCCCCCGGACAGGGAACTATGGCTACACCTTC. Encoded protein: CASSPRTGNYGYTF.

This clonotype is labeled as large. The chain recombines TRBV7-2 with TRBJ1-2; D gene uncertain. The CDR3 loop spans 16 amino acids. Trimming stripped 4 bases from V and 2 bases from J, with 17 bases between. Germline-derived CDR1 and CDR2 are SGHTA and FQGNSA. CDR3 residues: CASSYSNPRENYGYTF. The CDR3 DNA follows: TGTGCCAGCAGCTACTCCAACCCCCGGGAGAACTATGGCTACACCTTC.

V is TRBV6-5 and J is TRBJ1-5, with D maybe TRBD1 (6 bases). With 6 bases removed from V and 6 bases from J, the gap between germline ends came to 18 bases. CDR1 is MNHEY, CDR2 SVGAGI, per germline. The CDR3 has 15 residues. The CDR3 loop is CASSTGTLGSQPQHF. The CDR3 coding sequence is TGTGCCAGCAGCACCGGGACATTGGGCAGTCAGCCCCAGCATTTT.

This clonotype has only a few counts. J is TRBJ1-4 and V is TRBV7-9; no firm D call. The CDR3 totals 13 residues. Germline-derived CDR1 and CDR2 are SEHNR and FQNEAQ (reference sequence). The V gene lost 2 bases and the J gene lost 2 bases, with 3 bases spanning the gap. Here the CDR3 reads CASSLTTNEKLFF. CDR3 nucleotides: TGTGCCAGCAGCTTAACGACTAATGAAAAACTGTTTTTT.

The chain has TRBV4-3 and TRBJ1-6; no clear D. Germline lookup yields CDR1 LGHNA and CDR2 YSLEER. There are 14 residues in the CDR3. Trimming left V 5 bases short and J 12 bases short, with 17 bases between. CDR3 DNA: TGCGCCAGCAGCAAGGGCGGGTGGGGAGGACCCCTCCACTTT. It translates to CASSKGGWGGPLHF.

The chain is built from TRBV19 and TRBJ1-5, with D unresolved. The germline V gene has CDR1 LNHDA and CDR2 SQIVND (reference sequence). V was pared by 9 bases and J by 5 bases, with 11 bases between. This CDR3 contains 12 residues. CDR3 nucleotide sequence: TGTGCCAGCGGTGGGCGGCATCAGCCCCAGCATTTT. It translates to CASGGRHQPQHF.

The chain recombines TRBV4-1 with TRBJ2-1; D unresolved. Per the germline V gene, CDR1 is MGHRA and CDR2 is YSYEKL. V lost 1 base, J lost 7 bases, and 14 bases lay in between. The CDR3 covers 15 residues. CDR3 DNA: TGCGCCAGCAGCCAAGGGCAACAAAGAGGTAATGAGCAGTTCTTC. Encoded protein: CASSQGQQRGNEQFF.

This clonotype is large. This sequence joins TRBV23-1 and TRBJ2-1, with a tentative D call TRBD2 (7 bases). TRBV23-1 is placed among ORFs of uncertain function. Trimming stripped 0 bases from V and 1 base from J, with 10 bases between. CDR3 length: 16 amino acids. CDR3 in amino acids: CASSQSGGRSYNEQFF. The CDR3 DNA follows: TGCGCCAGCAGTCAATCGGGGGGGCGATCCTACAATGAGCAGTTCTTC.

The chain links TRBV30 to TRBJ1-5; D possibly corresponds to TRBD1 (5 bases). The CDR3 is 15 amino acids. The V gene's germline CDR1 is GTSNPN and CDR2 SVGIG (reference sequence). V was cut by 3 bases and J by 3 bases, with 15 bases left in between. CDR3 sequence (DNA): TGTGCCTGGAGCGAAGGGCAGGGCCCCAATCAGCCCCAGCATTTT. It specifies CAWSEGQGPNQPQHF.

This clonotype is classed as medium-sized. This chain connects TRBV24-1 to TRBJ2-1, with D possibly being TRBD2 (5 bases). V was trimmed by 5 bases and J by 7 bases, leaving 11 bases between them. The CDR3 spans 13 residues. Looked up from germline, CDR1 is KGHDR and CDR2 is SFDVKD. CDR3 sequence: CATSGLFRNEQFF. Written as DNA, the CDR3 is TGTGCCACCAGTGGACTATTTAGGAATGAGCAGTTCTTC.

J is TRBJ1-1 and V is TRBV28, with D uncertain. Per germline, CDR1 MDHEN and CDR2 SYDVKM. V lost 6 bases to trimming and J lost 1 base, with 9 bases between them. The CDR3 is made up of 13 amino acids. The CDR3 region is CASRPPWNTEAFF. DNA for the CDR3: TGTGCCAGCAGGCCCCCCTGGAACACTGAAGCTTTCTTT.

Details on this clonotype: One base away lies a much larger clone, so this may be a sequencing read error. The conserved phenylalanine or tryptophan is not found at the CDR3 terminus, so this likely reflects a read error. V gene TRBV12-3 or TRBV12-4 combines with J gene TRBJ1-2; TRBD1 might be the D (6 bases). This CDR3 has 13 residues. V was cut by 5 bases and J by 4 bases, with 11 bases left in between. CDR3 residues: CASSPTGSYGYTL. As DNA, the CDR3 is TGTGCCAGCAGTCCTACAGGGAGCTATGGCTACACCCTC.

The chain uses TRBV24-1 and TRBJ2-2, with 8 bases matching TRBD1. After removal of 4 bases from V and 5 bases from J, the junction contained 5 bases not matched to a gene. The CDR3 runs to 15 residues. Germline V gene sequence: CDR1 KGHDR, CDR2 SFDVKD. The CDR3 reads CATSDRGQGTGELFF. CDR3 bases: TGTGCCACCAGTGACCGCGGACAGGGAACCGGGGAGCTGTTTTTT.

The chain joins TRBV28 to TRBJ2-7; TRBD2 is a possible D gene (6 bases). CDR1 MDHEN and CDR2 SYDVKM come from the germline V gene. This CDR3 is built from 14 residues. Trimming shortened V by 5 bases and J by 3 bases, and 14 bases separated the two germline ends. The CDR3: CASSHREPRYEQYF. For the CDR3, the DNA is TGTGCCAGCAGTCATCGGGAGCCGCGCTACGAGCAGTACTTC.